The next 27 T cell receptor beta chains were all read from a single sample in a study of tumor-infiltrating lymphocytes in oesophageal squamous cell carcinoma. TCRdb re-derived calls from the PCR reads in MiXCR, one entry per CDR3 protein. Altogether fewer than 20,000 distinct CDR3 sequences are present, roughly 50% being singletons, with the ten largest covering around 41%. The material sequenced was normal esophageal tissue next to the tumor. The receptors were gathered from a female donor with esophageal squamous cell carcinoma.

This chain uses TRBV19 with TRBJ2-2; D is uncertain. Between the trimmed V and J ends, which lost 6 bases and 7 bases, there was a span of 6 bases. This CDR3 is built from 11 residues. Germline loops: CDR1 LNHDA, CDR2 SQIVND (reference sequence). This CDR3 is CASRYIGELFF. The CDR3 DNA is TGTGCCAGTAGGTACATCGGGGAGCTGTTTTTT. The whole variable domain, filled in from reference TRBV19 and TRBJ2-2, reads DGGITQSPKYLFRKEGQNVTLSCEQNLNHDAMYWYRQDPGQGLRLIYYSQIVNDFQKGDIAEGYSVSREKKESFPLTVTSAQKNPTAFYLCASRYIGELFFGEGSRLTVL.

Ten or more counts support this clonotype. The CDR3 DNA is TGTGCCAGCAGAACAAGCTACCCTGAAGCTTTCTTT. Translation: CASRTSYPEAFF. The chain links TRBV6-1 to TRBJ1-1; D not certain. The germline gives CDR1 MNHNS, CDR2 SASEGT. This CDR3 comprises 12 residues. V was trimmed by 6 bases and J by 6 bases, leaving 11 bases between them.

CDR3 DNA: TGTGCCAGCAGTATCGGACAGGGAGGACCTGGGGCCAACGTCCTGACTTTC. It translates to CASSIGQGGPGANVLTF. V gene TRBV6-5 combines with J gene TRBJ2-6; 8 bases align to TRBD1. The CDR3 is 17 amino acids. The V and J ends lost 5 bases and 2 bases, in that order; junction bases with no gene match: 8. Germline V lookup: CDR1 MNHEY, CDR2 SVGAGI.

The V and J genes are TRBV10-1 and TRBJ2-7; D may match TRBD1 or TRBD2 (5 bases each). The CDR3 runs 15 residues. The germline V gene encodes CDR1 WNHNN and CDR2 SYGVQD (reference sequence). The ends were cut back, 6 bases at V and 9 bases at J, with 24 bases in the middle. CDR3 nucleotide sequence: TGCGCCAGCAGGGACCAAGGGACGGACTCGGGCGGGCAGTACTTC. This sequence encodes CASRDQGTDSGGQYF.

The V and J genes are TRBV12-3 or TRBV12-4 and TRBJ2-4; 10 nucleotides agree with TRBD2. The closer fit of TRBJ2-1 to the DNA end suggests the J call may be wrong. The CDR3 is 15 amino acids. CDR3 in amino acids: CASSSHPGLANEQFF. CDR3 nucleotides: TGTGCCAGCAGCTCCCATCCGGGACTAGCGAACGAGCAGTTCTTC.

The chain carries TRBV20-1 and TRBJ2-3; tentatively, D is TRBD1 or TRBD2 (5 bases each). The DNA end is a closer match to TRBJ2-1, so the J assignment may be wrong. Germline lookup yields CDR1 DFQATT and CDR2 SNEGSKA (reference sequence). The CDR3 consists of 15 residues. As DNA, the CDR3 is TGCAGTGCTAGTTACCCCCCGGGGCCAGGGAATGAGCAGTTCTTC. It yields the protein CSASYPPGPGNEQFF.

DNA for the CDR3: TGTGCCAGCAGCTTATCGGCCCACAGGGCTTATGGCTACACCTTC. Amino acid sequence: CASSLSAHRAYGYTF. V usage is TRBV7-2 and J usage is TRBJ1-2; D might be TRBD1 (6 bases). The V gene's germline CDR1 is SGHTA and CDR2 FQGNSA. Trimming took 2 bases from V and 5 from J, leaving 15 bases between them. The CDR3 runs 15 residues.

In its sample, this clonotype ranks as medium-sized. This chain links TRBV7-3 with TRBJ2-2; D is possibly TRBD1 (5 bases). The CDR3 contains 14 residues. V lost 3 bases, J lost 4 bases, and 9 bases lay in between. The germline CDR1 and CDR2 sequences are SGHTA and FQGTGA. CDR3 DNA sequence: TGTGCCAGCAGCTTTTACCAGGGCACCGGGGAGCTGTTTTTT. Translation gives CASSFYQGTGELFF.

This clonotype has more than one count but fewer than ten. This CDR3 reads CASSPGLAESYNEQFF. The CDR3, as DNA: TGTGCCAGCAGCCCGGGACTAGCGGAATCCTACAATGAGCAGTTCTTC. This chain joins TRBV7-2 and TRBJ2-1, with 11 nucleotides matching TRBD2. The germline CDR1 and CDR2 sequences are SGHTA and FQGNSA. Unmatched junction bases numbered 4, after V lost 5 bases and J lost 1 base. The CDR3 has 16 amino acids.

This clonotype appeared many times. The DNA is left out, because the CDR3 cannot be placed on it with certainty; the CDR3 is given as TCRdb lists it. The V gene is TRBV6-1, the J gene TRBJ1-1; the table's D call, TRBD1, was not checked against the DNA. Germline lookup yields CDR1 MNHNS and CDR2 SASEGT. The CDR3 is made up of 14 amino acids, end residues included. The chain's CDR3 is CATFRGEGAYVCFF.

This clonotype has a count of ten or more. The chain joins TRBV7-9 to TRBJ2-1, with no clear D. V was cut by 5 bases and J by 8 bases, with 19 bases left in between. The CDR3 is made up of 15 amino acids. In germline, CDR1 is SEHNR, CDR2 FQNEAQ (reference sequence). The CDR3, as DNA: TGTGCCAGCAGCCGGGTTGGGCCCCAGGTCCATGAGCAGTTCTTC. It encodes CASSRVGPQVHEQFF.

This clonotype was detected a few times. The chain is built from TRBV7-2 and TRBJ2-6; 8 bases fit TRBD2. CDR1 and CDR2 (germline): SGHTA, FQGNSA. This CDR3 has 17 amino acids. V was pared by 3 bases and J by 0 bases, with 4 bases of the junction left unmatched. The CDR3 nucleotides read TGTGCCAGCAGCTTGGGGACTAGAAGCTCTGGGGCCAACGTCCTGACTTTC. Its translation is CASSLGTRSSGANVLTF.

This chain links TRBV25-1 with TRBJ2-3; 7 nucleotides match TRBD2. V was clipped by 3 bases and J by 3 bases; unmatched bases: 6. The V gene's germline CDR1 is MGHDK and CDR2 SYGVNS. This CDR3 is 15 amino acids long. CDR3 nucleotide sequence: TGTGCCAGCAGTGATCCCACGGGGGGTACAGATACGCAGTATTTT. Translated, it gives CASSDPTGGTDTQYF.

The chain links TRBV6-4 to TRBJ2-3, with 7 positions matching TRBD1. The J call may be incorrect, as the DNA end agrees better with TRBJ2-1. CDR1 is MRHNA and CDR2 is SNTAGT in the germline V gene. The CDR3 covers 13 residues. The CDR3 bases are TGTGCCAGCAGTATGACAGGGTACAATGAGCAGTTCTTC. It translates to CASSMTGYNEQFF.

The chain combines TRBV7-6 with TRBJ2-5, with TRBD1 matching over 8 bases. Judging by the DNA end, TRBJ2-1 fits better; the J call may be wrong. CDR1 SGHVS and CDR2 FNYEAQ come from the germline V gene. There are 14 residues in the CDR3. For the CDR3, the DNA is TGTGCCAGCCTTTGGACAGGGCCTTACAATGAGCAGTTCTTC. Translating it yields CASLWTGPYNEQFF.

V usage is TRBV7-9 and J usage is TRBJ1-5, with D tentatively TRBD1 (6 bases). The germline V gene has CDR1 SEHNR and CDR2 FQNEAQ (reference sequence). V lost 1 base and J 0 bases, leaving 13 bases between the germline ends. The CDR3 has 17 amino acids. The CDR3 DNA reads TGTGCCAGCAGCTTAGGTTCGTTGGGGGCTAGCAATCAGCCCCAGCATTTT. It is translated as CASSLGSLGASNQPQHF. Complete variable domain (other parts from reference TRBV7-9 and TRBJ1-5): DTGVSQNPRHKITKRGQNVTFRCDPISEHNRLYWYRQTLGQGPEFLTYFQNEAQLEKSRLLSDRFSAERPKGSFSTLEIQRTEQGDSAMYLCASSLGSLGASNQPQHFGDGTRLSIL.

The rearrangement links TRBV24-1 to TRBJ2-5, with TRBD1 matching over 9 bases. Germline-derived CDR1 and CDR2 are KGHDR and SFDVKD. CDR3 size: 15 residues. The ends lost 4 bases at V and 3 bases at J; junction bases unmatched: 5. Here the CDR3 DNA reads TGTGCCACCAGTGACCCCGGGACAGGGAAAGAGACCCAGTACTTC. Protein product: CATSDPGTGKETQYF.

In this sample, this clonotype turned up once. The chain is built from TRBV11-3 and TRBJ2-2; 12 bases match TRBD1. Germline CDR1 is SGHNT and CDR2 is YENEEA. This CDR3 region has 17 residues. The V segment lost 5 bases and the J segment 2 bases; nucleotides outside the gene matches: 6. The DNA of the CDR3 is TGTGCCAGCAGCAGCCGGGACAGGGGGCCAAACACCGGGGAGCTGTTTTTT. This codes for CASSSRDRGPNTGELFF.

As concerns this clonotype: A read error may produce the germline difference seen at one junction end. This rearrangement joins TRBV19 to TRBJ1-2; D not resolved. From germline, CDR1 is LNHDA and CDR2 SQIVND (reference sequence). The CDR3 is made up of 13 amino acids. This CDR3 is CASSLTPGSPLHF. The CDR3, as DNA: TGTGCCAGTAGTCTGACCCCAGGTTCACCCCTCCACTTC.

This clonotype was picked up many times. The gene calls are TRBV19 and TRBJ2-1; no clear D. CDR3 length equals 11 residues. V dropped 7 bases and J dropped 7 bases, with 8 bases sitting between them. From germline, CDR1 is LNHDA and CDR2 SQIVND (reference sequence). Here the CDR3 reads CASMRGNEQFF. The DNA of the CDR3 is TGTGCCAGTATGCGCGGAAATGAGCAGTTCTTC.

The V and J genes are TRBV7-2 and TRBJ1-5; D is ambiguous. The CDR3 contains 15 residues. The ends were cut back, 1 base at V and 2 bases at J, with 9 bases in the middle. CDR1 is SGHTA, CDR2 FQGNSA, per germline. The CDR3 bases are TGTGCCAGCAGCTTAGACACGGAGCGCAATCAGCCCCAGCATTTT. It specifies CASSLDTERNQPQHF.

This clonotype was detected ten times or more. At one boundary the junction diverges from the germline segment, which might be a read error. The rearrangement joins TRBV27 to TRBJ2-7; possible D gene TRBD1, 6 bases. Looked up from germline, CDR1 is MNHEY and CDR2 is SMNVEV (reference sequence). This CDR3 has 14 amino acids. The CDR3 DNA sequence: TGTGCCAGCAGGATGGACAGTTTTAATTCACCCCTCCACTTC. Its translation is CASRMDSFNSPLHF.

This clonotype is judged medium-sized. The chain carries TRBV7-3 and TRBJ2-3; no reliable D call. CDR1 is SGHTA, CDR2 FQGTGA, per germline. V dropped 2 bases and J dropped 6 bases, with 9 bases sitting between them. The CDR3 has 13 amino acids. CDR3 region: CASSLHTKDTQYF. CDR3 DNA sequence: TGTGCCAGCAGCTTACACACTAAGGATACGCAGTATTTT.

This chain connects TRBV7-9 to TRBJ2-3, with D perhaps TRBD1 or TRBD2 (6 bases each). V was cut by 5 bases and J by 6 bases, with 15 bases left in between. CDR1 is SEHNR, CDR2 FQNEAQ, per germline (reference sequence). The CDR3 is made up of 14 amino acids. The CDR3 sequence is CASSTKGGVDTQYF. Written as DNA, the CDR3 is TGTGCCAGCAGCACTAAGGGGGGAGTGGATACGCAGTATTTT. The variable domain in full, completed from reference TRBV7-9 and TRBJ2-3, reads DTGVSQNPRHKITKRGQNVTFRCDPISEHNRLYWYRQTLGQGPEFLTYFQNEAQLEKSRLLSDRFSAERPKGSFSTLEIQRTEQGDSAMYLCASSTKGGVDTQYFGPGTRLTVL.

Points on this clonotype: The junction shows a germline mismatch at one end, possibly a read error. The chain employs TRBV7-3 and TRBJ1-6; no clear D. Germline CDR1 reads SGHTA; CDR2 reads FQGTGA. The CDR3 sequence is 16 residues long. Here the CDR3 DNA reads TGTGCCAGCAGCTTATCATGGAGCTCCTATAATTCACCCCTCCACTTC. Residues: CASSLSWSSYNSPLHF.

This chain uses TRBV6-2 or TRBV6-3 with TRBJ2-3, with 9 bases fitting TRBD2. This CDR3 spans 17 amino acids. Looked up from germline, CDR1 is MNHEY and CDR2 is SVGEGT. V lost 5 bases and J lost 1; bases outside the gene matches: 10. The CDR3 DNA is TGTGCCAGCAGTGACCTAGTTAGCGGGGGTCGCACAGATACGCAGTATTTT. As protein: CASSDLVSGGRTDTQYF.

Many counts were recorded for this clonotype. J is TRBJ2-3 and V is TRBV6-1; D is undetermined. Per the germline V gene, CDR1 is MNHNS and CDR2 is SASEGT. V was shortened by 0 bases and J by 8 bases, with 9 bases between the two germline ends. The CDR3 is made up of 13 amino acids. The CDR3 DNA is TGTGCCAGCAGTGAAGCAATATCGCCTACGCAGTATTTT. Its translation is CASSEAISPTQYF.